This is a list of T cell receptor beta chains from one sample in a study of T cell repertoires in cytomegalovirus infection. Each CDR3 protein gets one entry after TCRdb re-called the reads with MiXCR. The sample includes about 740,000 distinct CDR3 sequences, less than 40% of them seen just once. Specimen: PBMCs. These receptors were collected from a human donor in good health (CMV status not recorded). Some clones in this sample may be carry-over from other donors' samples. Each CDR3 is given with its conserved first and last residue. The D gene is left open where the match is weak. Rows give clone size only sometimes, using once, few, many, or a class for an expanded clone.

size | D | J | length | V | DNA | CDR3
- | - | TRBJ1-5 | 15 | TRBV19 | TGTGCCAGTAGTGCCCCAGGGGAGTACAATCAGCCCCAGCATTTT | CASSAPGEYNQPQHF
- | - | TRBJ2-1 | 13 | TRBV7-6 | TGTGCCAGCAGCACATCTAGCGTGACCGAGCAGTTCTTC | CASSTSSVTEQFF
- | - | TRBJ2-3 | 13 | TRBV28 | TGTGCCAGCAATTTAGGGAGCACAGATACGCAGTATTTT | CASNLGSTDTQYF
- | - | TRBJ1-1 | 15 | TRBV7-3 | TGTGCCAGCAGCTTAACCGGGCAGGGGTGGACTGAAGCTTTCTTT | CASSLTGQGWTEAFF
- | TRBD2 | TRBJ2-1 | 15 | TRBV6-1 | TGTGCCAGCAGCCCCGGGACTAGCGTGTACATTGAGCAGTTCTTC | CASSPGTSVYIEQFF
- | TRBD1 | TRBJ2-3 | 15 | TRBV10-3 | TGTGCCATCAGTCTGACAGGGGGCAACGCAGATACGCAGTATTTT | CAISLTGGNADTQYF
- | TRBD2 | TRBJ2-1 | 17 | TRBV6-5 | TGTGCCAGCAGTTATTCCCTGAGCGGGAGGGGTTACAATGAGCAGTTCTTC | CASSYSLSGRGYNEQFF
once | - | TRBJ2-4 | 17 | TRBV12-3/TRBV12-4 | TGTGCCAGCAGTTCGCCCTCCGGGCCTAAAGCCAAAAACATTCAGTACTTC | CASSSPSGPKAKNIQYF
- | - | TRBJ2-7 | 14 | TRBV12-3/TRBV12-4 | TGTGCCAGCAGCTTCGCTCCGGGAGCCTACGAGCAGTACTTC | CASSFAPGAYEQYF
few | TRBD1 | TRBJ2-7 | 18 | TRBV7-9 | TGTGCCAGCAGCCCTTCCTTTGGGACAGGGGGGCTCTCCTACGAGCAGTACTTC | CASSPSFGTGGLSYEQYF
- | - | TRBJ2-1 | 17 | TRBV7-6 | TGTGCCAGCAGCTTAGGATTTGGCCGAGGGTCCTACAATGAGCAGTTCTTC | CASSLGFGRGSYNEQFF
many | - | TRBJ2-1 | 16 | TRBV7-2 | TGTGCCAGCAGCTTAGAGGGGCCAGGTCGCTACAATGAGCAGTTCTTC | CASSLEGPGRYNEQFF
- | - | TRBJ2-3 | 20 | TRBV10-2 | TGCGCCAGCAGTGAGTCCGTTCTCTGGGTCGAGCGGATTAGCACAGATACGCAGTATTTT | CASSESVLWVERISTDTQYF